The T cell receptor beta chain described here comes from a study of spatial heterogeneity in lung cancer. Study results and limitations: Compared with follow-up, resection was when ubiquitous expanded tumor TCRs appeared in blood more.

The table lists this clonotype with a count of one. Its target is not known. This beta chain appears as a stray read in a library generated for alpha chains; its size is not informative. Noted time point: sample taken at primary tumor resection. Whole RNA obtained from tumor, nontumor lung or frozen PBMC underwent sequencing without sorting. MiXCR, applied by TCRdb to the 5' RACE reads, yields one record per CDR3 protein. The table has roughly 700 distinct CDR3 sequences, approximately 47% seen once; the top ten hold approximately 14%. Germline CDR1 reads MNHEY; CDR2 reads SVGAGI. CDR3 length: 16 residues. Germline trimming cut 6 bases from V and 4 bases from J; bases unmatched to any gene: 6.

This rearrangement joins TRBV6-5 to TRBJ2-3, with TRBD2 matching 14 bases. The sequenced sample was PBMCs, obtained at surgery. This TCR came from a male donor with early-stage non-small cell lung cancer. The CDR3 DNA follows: TGTGCCAGCAGCCGACTAGCGGGAGGGCGTTCAGATACGCAGTATTTT. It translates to CASSRLAGGRSDTQYF.